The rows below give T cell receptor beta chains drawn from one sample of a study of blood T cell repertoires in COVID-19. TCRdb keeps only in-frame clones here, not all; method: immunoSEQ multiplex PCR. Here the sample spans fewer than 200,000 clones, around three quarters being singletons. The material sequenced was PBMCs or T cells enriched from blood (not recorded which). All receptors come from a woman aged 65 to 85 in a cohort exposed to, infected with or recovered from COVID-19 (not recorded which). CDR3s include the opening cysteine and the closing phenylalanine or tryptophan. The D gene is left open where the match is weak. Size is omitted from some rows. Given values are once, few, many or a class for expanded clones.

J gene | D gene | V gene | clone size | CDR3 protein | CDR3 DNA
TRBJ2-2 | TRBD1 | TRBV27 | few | CASQLQGARLGELFF | TGTGCCAGCCAACTGCAGGGGGCGCGATTAGGGGAGCTGTTTTTT
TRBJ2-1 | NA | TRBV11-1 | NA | CASRAGSGGDNEQFF | TGTGCCAGCAGGGCCGGCAGCGGAGGCGACAATGAGCAGTTCTTC
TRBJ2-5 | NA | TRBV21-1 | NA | CASSKGDRVKETQYF | TGTGCCAGCAGCAAAGGGGACAGGGTAAAAGAGACCCAGTACTTC
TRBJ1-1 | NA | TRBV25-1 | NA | CASSELGGGATEAFF | TGTGCCAGCAGTGAACTGGGAGGGGGGGCCACTGAAGCTTTCTTT
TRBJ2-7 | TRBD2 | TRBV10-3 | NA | CAISKGGQGEGEQYF | TGTGCCATCAGTAAGGGAGGGCAGGGAGAGGGCGAGCAGTACTTC
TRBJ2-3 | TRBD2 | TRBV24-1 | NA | CATAPGLAGSTDTQYF | TGTGCCACCGCCCCGGGACTAGCGGGTAGCACAGATACGCAGTATTTT
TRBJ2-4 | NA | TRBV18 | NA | CASSPSRQNIQYF | TGTGCCAGCTCACCCTCTAGGCAAAACATTCAGTACTTC
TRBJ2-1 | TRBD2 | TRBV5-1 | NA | CASSLPSGAEQFF | TGCGCCAGCAGCCTCCCTAGCGGGGCTGAGCAGTTCTTC
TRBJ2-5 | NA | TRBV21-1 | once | CASGLVRTRRSGETQYF | TGTGCCAGCGGCCTGGTCCGGACACGAAGGTCGGGAGAGACCCAGTACTTC
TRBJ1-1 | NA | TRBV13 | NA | CASSLGRGLRNTEAFF | TGTGCCAGCAGCTTAGGGAGGGGGTTAAGGAACACTGAAGCTTTCTTT
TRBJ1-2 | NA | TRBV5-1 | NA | CASSPDSNYYGYTF | TGCGCCAGCAGCCCGGACAGTAACTACTATGGCTACACCTTC
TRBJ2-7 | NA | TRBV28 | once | CASSLVGTHYEQYF | TGTGCCAGCAGTTTGGTCGGGACTCACTACGAGCAGTACTTC
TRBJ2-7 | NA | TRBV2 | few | CASGAGYHEQYF | TGTGCCAGCGGGGCGGGATACCACGAGCAGTACTTC
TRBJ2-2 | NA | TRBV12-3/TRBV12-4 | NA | CASSKSDTGELFF | TGTGCCAGCAGTAAGAGCGACACCGGGGAGCTGTTTTTT
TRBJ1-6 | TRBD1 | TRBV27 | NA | CASNSGQPNSPLHF | TGTGCCAGCAACTCGGGACAGCCTAATTCACCCCTCCACTTT
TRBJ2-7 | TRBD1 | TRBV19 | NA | CASSARPTGGYEQYF | TGTGCCAGTAGTGCGAGACCAACAGGGGGGTACGAGCAGTACTTC
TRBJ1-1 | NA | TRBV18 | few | CASSPAGVQNTEAFF | TGTGCCAGCTCGCCCGCAGGGGTCCAGAACACTGAAGCTTTCTTT
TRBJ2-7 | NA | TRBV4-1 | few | CASSRRQLDYEQYF | TGCGCCAGCAGCCGGCGGCAGCTCGATTACGAGCAGTACTTC
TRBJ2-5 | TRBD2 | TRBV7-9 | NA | CASSLGTRAGETQYF | TGTGCCAGCAGCTTGGGGACTAGGGCCGGAGAGACCCAGTACTTC
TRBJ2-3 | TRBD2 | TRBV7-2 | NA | CASSLRLAGTSTDTQYF | TGTGCCAGCAGCTTGAGACTAGCGGGAACTAGCACAGATACGCAGTATTTT
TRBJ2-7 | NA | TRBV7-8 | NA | CASSLEAGSFYEQYF | TGTGCCAGCAGCTTAGAGGCAGGTTCCTTCTACGAGCAGTACTTC
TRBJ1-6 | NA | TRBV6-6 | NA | CASSTLPDRTNSPLHF | TGTGCCAGCAGTACACTACCTGACAGAACGAATTCACCCCTCCACTTT
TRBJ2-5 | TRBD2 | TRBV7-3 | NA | CASSPGLAGGGLETQYF | TGTGCCAGCAGCCCGGGACTAGCGGGAGGGGGGCTAGAGACCCAGTACTTC
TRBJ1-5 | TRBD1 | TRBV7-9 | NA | CATQGQANQPQHF | TGTGCCACACAGGGACAGGCAAATCAGCCCCAGCATTTT
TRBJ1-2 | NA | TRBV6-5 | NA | CASTLQGLLYGYTF | TGTGCCAGCACCCTACAGGGTTTACTCTATGGCTACACCTTC
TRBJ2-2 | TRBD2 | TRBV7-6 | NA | CASRAGGGTGELFF | TGTGCCAGCCGGGCGGGAGGGGGCACCGGGGAGCTGTTTTTT
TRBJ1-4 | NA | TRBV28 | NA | CASRPGNDEKLFF | TGTGCCAGCCGCCCAGGGAATGATGAAAAACTGTTTTTT
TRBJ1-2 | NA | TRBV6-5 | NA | CASGRPENNYGYTF | TGTGCCAGCGGGAGGCCGGAAAACAACTATGGCTACACCTTC
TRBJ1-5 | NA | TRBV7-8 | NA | CASSLSVSQPQHF | TGTGCCAGCAGCTTATCGGTGAGTCAGCCCCAGCATTTT
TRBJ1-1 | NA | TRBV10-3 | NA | CAIRRDSSGTEAFF | TGTGCCATCAGGAGGGACTCTTCGGGAACTGAAGCTTTCTTT
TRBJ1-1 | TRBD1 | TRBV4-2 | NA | CASSLGQENTEAFF | TGTGCCAGCAGCCTGGGACAGGAGAACACTGAAGCTTTCTTT
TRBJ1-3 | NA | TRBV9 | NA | CASSVSGTRNTIYF | TGTGCCAGCAGCGTAAGCGGGACCCGAAACACCATATATTTT
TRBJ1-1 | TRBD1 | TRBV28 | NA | CAILGQGNTEAFF | TGTGCCATTCTGGGACAGGGGAACACTGAAGCTTTCTTT
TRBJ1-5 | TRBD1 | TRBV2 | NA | CASSNGQGGQPQHF | TGTGCCAGCAGTAACGGACAGGGAGGTCAGCCCCAGCATTTT
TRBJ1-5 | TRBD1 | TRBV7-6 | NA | CASSLNRGGNQPQHF | TGTGCCAGCAGTTTGAACAGGGGCGGCAATCAGCCCCAGCATTTT
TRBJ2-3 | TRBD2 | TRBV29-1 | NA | CSVEDPGGRDTQYF | TGCAGCGTTGAAGATCCCGGGGGGAGAGATACGCAGTATTTT
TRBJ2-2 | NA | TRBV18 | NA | CASSPTGQNTGELFF | TGTGCCAGCTCGCCAACGGGACAGAACACCGGGGAGCTGTTTTTT
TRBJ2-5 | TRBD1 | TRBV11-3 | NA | CASSQEGSGGYETQYF | TGTGCCAGCAGCCAAGAGGGGTCAGGGGGCTATGAGACCCAGTACTTC
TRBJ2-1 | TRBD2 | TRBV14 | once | CASSHGLAGSYNEQFF | TGTGCCAGCAGCCATGGACTAGCGGGCTCCTACAATGAGCAGTTCTTC
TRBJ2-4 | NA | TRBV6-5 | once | CASSYSGSVAKNIQYF | TGTGCCAGCAGTTACTCCGGGAGCGTGGCCAAAAACATTCAGTACTTC
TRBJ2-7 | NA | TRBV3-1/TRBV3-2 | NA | CASSQDLYYEQYF | TGTGCCAGCAGCCAAGATTTATACTACGAGCAGTACTTC
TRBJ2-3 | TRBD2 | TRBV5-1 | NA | CASTISGSSTDTQYF | TGCGCCAGCACCATTAGCGGGAGCAGTACAGATACGCAGTATTTT
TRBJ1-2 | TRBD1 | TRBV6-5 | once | CASSPGTGWRNGYTF | TGTGCCAGCAGTCCCGGGACAGGCTGGCGTAATGGCTACACCTTC
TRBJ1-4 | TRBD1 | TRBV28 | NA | CASSWAGGNEKLFF | TGTGCCAGCAGTTGGGCAGGGGGAAATGAAAAACTGTTTTTT
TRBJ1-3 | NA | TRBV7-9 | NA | CASSLQGTGNTIYF | TGTGCCAGCAGCTTACAGGGTACTGGAAACACCATATATTTT
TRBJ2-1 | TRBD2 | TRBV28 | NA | CASSFLKAGGHEQFF | TGTGCCAGCAGTTTTCTGAAGGCGGGAGGACATGAGCAGTTCTTC
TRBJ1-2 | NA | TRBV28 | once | CASSYDRNYGYTF | TGTGCCAGCAGTTATGACAGGAACTATGGCTACACCTTC